Following are 2 T cell receptor beta chains from one sample sequenced in a study of blood T cell repertoires in COVID-19. Assay used: immunoSEQ multiplex PCR; TCRdb lists only in-frame clones, some missing. The data show fewer than 120,000 clones, roughly 76% seen once. Sequenced sample: peripheral blood. These receptor sequences come from a woman in her sixties or seventies with acute or convalescent COVID-19.

This clone was counted only a few times. V gene TRBV7-3 combines with J gene TRBJ2-7, with 10 bases aligning to TRBD2. V shed 5 bases and J 3 bases; nucleotides not matched to a gene: 7. This CDR3 spans 15 amino acids. Germline V gene data show CDR1 as SGHTA and CDR2 as FQGTGA. CDR3 sequence: CASSRSGGAFYEQYF. CDR3 DNA sequence: TGTGCCAGCAGCCGAAGCGGGGGGGCCTTCTACGAGCAGTACTTC. The full variable domain, completed using reference TRBV7-3 and TRBJ2-7, is GAGVSQTPSNKVTEKGKYVELRCDPISGHTALYWYRQSLGQGPEFLIYFQGTGAADDSGLPNDRFFAVRPEGSVSTLKIQRTERGDSAVYLCASSRSGGAFYEQYFGPGTRLTVT.

The rearrangement uses TRBV7-9 and TRBJ1-5; D call uncertain. V was trimmed by 1 base and J by 6 bases, leaving 19 bases between them. This CDR3 is 17 amino acids long. The V gene's germline CDR1 is SEHNR and CDR2 FQNEAQ (reference sequence). CDR3 bases: TGTGCCAGCAGCTTAGACATTATGGGAGGGTGGGGTCAGCCCCAGCATTTT. This gives the protein CASSLDIMGGWGQPQHF.